The sequence of this T cell receptor beta chain was determined in a study of identical twins. TCRdb itself ran the 5' RACE reads through MiXCR, one entry per CDR3 protein. The data contain about 240,000 distinct CDR3 sequences, 6% to 8% of them singletons. General study points: Where beta out-of-frame sequences were concerned, excess twin sharing was weaker.

This clonotype turned up a few times. Its target is not known. Germline CDR1 is MDHEN and CDR2 is SYDVKM. The length of the CDR3 is 15 residues. Trimming took off 10 bases at V and 2 bases at J, with 18 bases between the two ends. These data also formed part of another study, on yellow fever vaccine responses in identical twins.

The chain employs TRBV28 and TRBJ2-1; D is undetermined. Material for sequencing was CD8+ T cells sorted from blood. The sequence came from a young woman in good health. CDR3 nucleotides: TGTGCCATTCTCAACCCGCGTGCACCCTACAATGAGCAGTTCTTC. Translation gives CAILNPRAPYNEQFF.